These 24 T cell receptor beta chains were all obtained from the same sample, sequenced in a study of shared clonotypes between healthy human individuals. The data were produced by immunoSEQ multiplex PCR, yet TCRdb's version contains in-frame clones alone and is incomplete. The sample comprises around 1,900,000 clones, 85% to 95% of which are singletons, and less than 2% rests with the top ten. Terminally differentiated effector memory CD45RA+ cells were left out of the naive CD8 fraction, which was CD45RO-negative and positively selected for CCR7. What was sequenced was naive CD8+ T cells from PBMCs. The receptor set was obtained from a young man in good health. Some clones in this sample may be carry-over from other donors' samples.

The CDR3 reads CASRIDRGRTEAFF. CDR3 nucleotide sequence: TGTGCCAGCAGAATCGACAGGGGGCGGACTGAAGCTTTCTTT. The V and J genes are TRBV16 and TRBJ1-1; 10 positions agree with TRBD1. The J segment lost 5 bases and the V segment lost 6 bases, leaving 6 bases of the junction unmatched. CDR3 length: 14 residues. Germline-derived CDR1 and CDR2 are KGHSY and FQNENV.

The rearrangement links TRBV27 to TRBJ2-1; the D is unclear. This CDR3 region has 16 residues. Germline V CDR1 and CDR2: MNHEY, SMNVEV (reference sequence). Trimming shortened V by 3 bases and J by 0 bases, and 12 bases separated the two germline ends. CDR3 DNA: TGTGCCAGCAGTTTCGAACCACAGAGCTCCTACAATGAGCAGTTCTTC. Translation gives CASSFEPQSSYNEQFF.

The chain links TRBV14 to TRBJ1-2; TRBD1 matches 8 bases. CDR3 length: 12 residues. The germline CDR1 and CDR2 sequences are SGHDN and FVKESK. The junction had 4 bases not matched to a gene; V was cut back by 10 bases and J by 3 bases. CDR3 DNA: TGTGCCAACCAGGGACAGGACTATGGCTACACCTTC. This encodes CANQGQDYGYTF.

V is TRBV2 and J is TRBJ2-3; the D gene could be TRBD1 or TRBD2 (5 bases each). Between the trimmed V and J ends, which lost 11 bases and 6 bases, there was a span of 15 bases. The CDR3 runs to 12 residues. From germline, CDR1 is SNHLY and CDR2 FYNNEI. CDR3 bases: TGTGCCCTAGGGGAGCGGTTGGATACGCAGTATTTT. It codes for CALGERLDTQYF.

This clone appeared a single time. The J gene is TRBJ2-1, the V gene TRBV9; D perhaps matches TRBD1 (5 bases). The CDR3 length is 16 residues. From germline, CDR1 is SGDLS and CDR2 YYNGEE. The V end was cut by 0 bases, the J end by 0 bases, with 10 bases between. CDR3 amino acids: CASSVEDNRSYNEQFF. The CDR3 nucleotides read TGTGCCAGCAGCGTAGAGGACAACCGCTCCTACAATGAGCAGTTCTTC.

This rearrangement joins TRBV4-3 to TRBJ1-2; D not resolved. The CDR3 length is 16 residues. Germline CDR1 is LGHNA and CDR2 is YSLEER. The V end lost 1 base, the J end lost 1 base, and 13 bases lay between the germline ends. For the CDR3, the DNA is TGCGCCAGCAGCCAAGGCCTTGGGTCTTATAACTATGGCTACACCTTC. It codes for CASSQGLGSYNYGYTF.

The chain links TRBV4-3 to TRBJ2-7, with 8 bases lining up with TRBD2. The CDR3 sequence is 16 residues long. Looked up from germline, CDR1 is LGHNA and CDR2 is YSLEER. J gave up 4 bases and V 4 bases, and 12 bases lay outside the gene matches. This CDR3 reads CASSPTESGGRYEQYF. As DNA, the CDR3 is TGCGCCAGCAGCCCCACTGAGTCGGGAGGGCGATACGAGCAGTACTTC.

The genes are TRBV7-9 and TRBJ2-7; 11 bases match TRBD2. The V segment lost 7 bases and the J segment 2 bases; nucleotides outside the gene matches: 4. This CDR3 is 14 amino acids long. Germline-derived CDR1 and CDR2 are SEHNR and FQNEAQ (reference sequence). In nucleotides, the CDR3 is TGTGCCAGCATCCTGACTAGCGGGGCCTACGAGCAGTACTTC. It codes for CASILTSGAYEQYF.

The chain combines TRBV7-2 with TRBJ1-5; D is perhaps TRBD1 (5 bases). Germline V lookup: CDR1 SGHTA, CDR2 FQGNSA. The CDR3 contains 16 residues. Trimming shortened V by 4 bases and J by 5 bases, and 18 bases separated the two germline ends. The CDR3 DNA follows: TGTGCCAGCAGCTATGGGCCAAAGGGGTTTGATCAGCCCCAGCATTTT. Residues: CASSYGPKGFDQPQHF.

Points on this clone: Other DNA sequences from this sample encode an identical CDR3 as well. The chain couples TRBV7-9 to TRBJ2-1; no clear D gene. The CDR3 contains 15 residues. Germline values: CDR1 SEHNR, CDR2 FQNEAQ (reference sequence). Deletions cut 4 bases from V and 0 bases from J, with 10 bases between. CDR3 in amino acids: CASSSGGSSYNEQFF. The CDR3 bases are TGTGCCAGCAGCTCTGGCGGTAGCTCCTACAATGAGCAGTTCTTC.

V usage is TRBV7-2 and J usage is TRBJ2-2, with D possibly matching TRBD2 (6 bases). The V gene lost 1 base and the J gene lost 3 bases, with 12 bases spanning the gap. The germline V gene encodes CDR1 SGHTA and CDR2 FQGNSA. This CDR3 is 16 amino acids long. The CDR3, as DNA: TGTGCCAGCAGCTTAGGCGCGGGGTCCGACACCGGGGAGCTGTTTTTT. Its protein is CASSLGAGSDTGELFF.

The gene calls are TRBV11-2 and TRBJ2-1, with 9 bases identical to TRBD2. The J segment lost 2 bases and the V segment lost 1 base, leaving 6 bases of the junction unmatched. The CDR3 extends over 17 amino acids. Germline V gene sequence: CDR1 SGHAT, CDR2 FQNNGV. The CDR3: CASSLGPSGATYNEQFF. Written as DNA, the CDR3 is TGTGCCAGCAGCTTAGGCCCTAGCGGGGCCACCTACAATGAGCAGTTCTTC.

V is TRBV7-9 and J is TRBJ2-7, with TRBD1 matching over 7 bases. Germline CDR1 reads SEHNR; CDR2 reads FQNEAQ (reference sequence). The CDR3 runs to 14 residues. With V trimmed by 4 bases and J by 5 bases, 8 bases remained unmatched. The CDR3 loop is CASSSGTVSHEQYF. The CDR3 DNA reads as TGTGCCAGCAGCTCCGGGACAGTAAGTCACGAGCAGTACTTC.

The chain is built from TRBV27 and TRBJ1-5, with a weak D call TRBD1 (5 bases). The V and J ends lost 1 base and 5 bases respectively, with 12 bases between them. Germline CDR1 and CDR2: MNHEY and SMNVEV (reference sequence). CDR3 length equals 15 residues. The CDR3 sequence: CASSLYSGRDQPQHF. CDR3 sequence (DNA): TGTGCCAGCAGTTTATATTCAGGGCGCGATCAGCCCCAGCATTTT.

The chain employs TRBV2 and TRBJ1-1; the match to TRBD1 covers 10 bases. J was trimmed by 3 bases and V by 6 bases; bases with no gene match: 1. Per the germline V gene, CDR1 is SNHLY and CDR2 is FYNNEI. The length of the CDR3 is 13 residues. The CDR3 spells CASRGTGDTEAFF. In DNA form, the CDR3 reads TGTGCCAGCAGGGGGACAGGGGACACTGAAGCTTTCTTT.

V gene TRBV27 combines with J gene TRBJ1-4; the match to TRBD1 covers 7 bases. J was trimmed by 8 bases and V by 4 bases; bases with no gene match: 7. Germline-derived CDR1 and CDR2 are MNHEY and SMNVEV (reference sequence). This CDR3 is 14 amino acids long. CDR3 sequence: CASSWGRGNEKLFF. The DNA for the CDR3 is TGTGCCAGCAGTTGGGGCAGGGGGAACGAAAAACTGTTTTTT.

This clone came up a few times. J is TRBJ1-2 and V is TRBV4-2, with D perhaps matching TRBD1 (6 bases). Germline V gene data show CDR1 as LGHNA and CDR2 as YNFKEQ. This CDR3 region has 15 residues. V lost 2 bases, J lost 4 bases, and 14 bases lay in between. The CDR3: CASSQSSTGIYGYTF. In DNA form, the CDR3 reads TGTGCCAGCAGCCAAAGCTCGACAGGAATCTATGGCTACACCTTC.

This chain joins TRBV19 and TRBJ2-7, with unresolved D. CDR3 size: 13 residues. Germline CDR1 is LNHDA and CDR2 is SQIVND (reference sequence). Trimming stripped 5 bases from V and 2 bases from J, with 10 bases between. The CDR3 DNA follows: TGTGCCAGTAGTGTAGGTCTCACCTACGAGCAGTACTTC. It codes for CASSVGLTYEQYF.

This clone was counted between two and nine times. V usage is TRBV6-5 and J usage is TRBJ1-1, with D uncertain. The ends were cut back, 6 bases at V and 4 bases at J, with 12 bases in the middle. This CDR3 is 13 amino acids long. From germline, CDR1 is MNHEY and CDR2 SVGAGI. CDR3 protein: CASRDPWGTEAFF. The CDR3 nucleotides are TGTGCCAGCAGAGACCCATGGGGCACTGAAGCTTTCTTT.

Only one count was recorded for this clone. The chain links TRBV7-9 to TRBJ2-5; unclear D gene. The CDR3 is 14 residues long. The germline gives CDR1 SEHNR, CDR2 FQNEAQ (reference sequence). The V end lost 7 bases, the J end lost 2 bases, and 14 bases lay between the germline ends. The CDR3 loop is CASTNQERQETQYF. CDR3 nucleotides: TGTGCCAGCACTAACCAAGAGAGACAAGAGACCCAGTACTTC.

This chain joins TRBV7-2 and TRBJ1-1; a weak D match, TRBD1 (6 bases). V lost 4 bases and J 0 bases, leaving 12 bases between the germline ends. The germline V gene encodes CDR1 SGHTA and CDR2 FQGNSA. The CDR3 has 15 residues. The DNA of the CDR3 is TGTGCCAGCAGCTCCGCGAGGGGGTTGAACACTGAAGCTTTCTTT. Translation: CASSSARGLNTEAFF.

As to this clone: The sample carries other DNA sequences with the same CDR3. This sequence joins TRBV10-3 and TRBJ2-3, with 11 positions matching TRBD2. The J segment lost 4 bases and the V segment lost 0 bases, leaving 3 bases of the junction unmatched. Germline V gene sequence: CDR1 ENHRY, CDR2 SYGVKD. The CDR3 runs 16 residues. CDR3 nucleotide sequence: TGTGCCATCAGTGAGTCACTAGCGGGAGTAGCAGATACGCAGTATTTT. As protein: CAISESLAGVADTQYF.

The gene calls are TRBV10-1 and TRBJ2-1; D is possibly TRBD1 (5 bases). Germline V lookup: CDR1 WNHNN, CDR2 SYGVQD (reference sequence). V was shortened by 2 bases and J by 4 bases, with 15 bases between the two germline ends. The CDR3 runs 16 residues. The CDR3: CASSEGSRDTYNEQFF. The CDR3 bases are TGCGCCAGCAGTGAGGGTTCCAGGGATACTTACAATGAGCAGTTCTTC.

CDR3 loop: CASSQKREVYNEQFF. The CDR3 DNA reads TGTGCCAGCAGCCAAAAGCGGGAGGTCTACAATGAGCAGTTCTTC. The chain combines TRBV4-2 with TRBJ2-1, with 9 bases lining up with TRBD2. The length of the CDR3 is 15 residues. Unmatched junction bases numbered 2, after V lost 2 bases and J lost 3 bases. The V gene's germline CDR1 is LGHNA and CDR2 YNFKEQ.